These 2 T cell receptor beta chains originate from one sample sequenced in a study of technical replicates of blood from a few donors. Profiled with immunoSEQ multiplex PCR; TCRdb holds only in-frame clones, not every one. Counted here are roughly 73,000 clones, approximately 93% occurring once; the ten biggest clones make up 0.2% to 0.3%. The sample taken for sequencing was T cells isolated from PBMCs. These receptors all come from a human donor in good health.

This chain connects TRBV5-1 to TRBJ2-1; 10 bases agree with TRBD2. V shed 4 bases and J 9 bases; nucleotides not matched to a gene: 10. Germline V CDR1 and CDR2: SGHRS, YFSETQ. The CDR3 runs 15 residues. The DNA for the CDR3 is TGCGCCAGCAGCACAGCTAGCGGGAGCTCTTTTGAGCAGTTCTTC. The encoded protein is CASSTASGSSFEQFF.

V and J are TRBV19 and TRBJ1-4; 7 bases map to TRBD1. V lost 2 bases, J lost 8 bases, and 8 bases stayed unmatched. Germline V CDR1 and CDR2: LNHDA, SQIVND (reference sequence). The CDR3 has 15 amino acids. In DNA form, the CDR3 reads TGTGCCAGTAGTATACGCCCCGACAGGGAAGAAAAACTGTTTTTT. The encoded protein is CASSIRPDREEKLFF.